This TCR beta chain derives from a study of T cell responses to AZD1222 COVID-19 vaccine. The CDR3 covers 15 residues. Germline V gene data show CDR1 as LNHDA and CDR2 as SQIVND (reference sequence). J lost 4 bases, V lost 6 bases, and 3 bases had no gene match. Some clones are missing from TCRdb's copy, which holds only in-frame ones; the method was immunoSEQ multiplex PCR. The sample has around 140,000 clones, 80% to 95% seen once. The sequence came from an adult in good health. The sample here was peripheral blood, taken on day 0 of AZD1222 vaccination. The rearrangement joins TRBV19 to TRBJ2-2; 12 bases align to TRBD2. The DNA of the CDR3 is TGTGCCAGTAGCCCTAGCGGGAGGGGCACCGGGGAGCTGTTTTTT. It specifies CASSPSGRGTGELFF.